This entry describes one TCR beta chain. Its antigen remains unidentified. One base away there is no much larger clone; base qualities are not given. The data originate from a study of T cells in narcolepsy (dated by TCRdb to 2017 to 2018). For the study in its entirety: Patients with narcolepsy type 1 or type 2 (NT1, NT2) and healthy control donors were enrolled in the study. Autoreactive T cells targeting hypocretin neuron self-antigens (hypocretin, TRIB2) were sought in narcolepsy patients, and TCR Vbeta sequencing was used to track clonotypes in blood and CSF. The research as a whole found: Certain blood memory CD4+ repertoires from patients and controls had no sequences that matched autoreactive T cell clones. Plots comparing CSF and blood CD4+ T cell clonotypes from the same patient highlighted HCRT-specific and TRIB2-specific autoreactive clonotypes. Numbers of sequenced blood memory CD4+ clonotypes were comparable, averaging around 40,000 in patients and some 33,000 in controls. Autoreactive clonotypes were reported to be detected serially in the blood of the same patients and of different patients, but not in the blood of healthy controls.

The germline V gene encodes CDR1 LGHNA and CDR2 YNFKEQ. The cysteine opens and the phenylalanine closes a CDR3 of 17 amino acids. Only the CDR3 portion is preserved as DNA: 51 bases, with reading frame beginning at the first base. V is pruned by 0 bases and J by 1 base, leaving 5 bases of the junction without a gene match. For TCR Vbeta sequencing, memory CD4+ T cells were sorted ex vivo from the peripheral blood of both healthy controls and narcolepsy patients. Library preparation was by the immunoSEQ multiplex PCR assay. TCRdb limited this immuneACCESS table to in-frame rearrangements with V and J called. A share of clones is missing; checked studies link under half to unresolved V genes, and the rest is unexplained. Counted in this sample were some 24,000 clones; 85% of them appeared once. The ten largest clonotypes hold roughly 1.3% of the sample.

The rearranged segments are TRBV4-2 and TRBJ2-3; TRBD2 agrees with 9 junctional bases. The clonotype originates from a human donor with narcolepsy. The sequencing sample was made of CD45RA- memory CD4+ T cells from PBMCs. The cell subset or site label on this specimen signifies: memory T cells sorted ex vivo from peripheral blood. The bases are TGTGCCAGCAGCCAAGATAAGCGGGAGGATGGCACAGATACGCAGTATTTT. It is translated as CASSQDKREDGTDTQYF.